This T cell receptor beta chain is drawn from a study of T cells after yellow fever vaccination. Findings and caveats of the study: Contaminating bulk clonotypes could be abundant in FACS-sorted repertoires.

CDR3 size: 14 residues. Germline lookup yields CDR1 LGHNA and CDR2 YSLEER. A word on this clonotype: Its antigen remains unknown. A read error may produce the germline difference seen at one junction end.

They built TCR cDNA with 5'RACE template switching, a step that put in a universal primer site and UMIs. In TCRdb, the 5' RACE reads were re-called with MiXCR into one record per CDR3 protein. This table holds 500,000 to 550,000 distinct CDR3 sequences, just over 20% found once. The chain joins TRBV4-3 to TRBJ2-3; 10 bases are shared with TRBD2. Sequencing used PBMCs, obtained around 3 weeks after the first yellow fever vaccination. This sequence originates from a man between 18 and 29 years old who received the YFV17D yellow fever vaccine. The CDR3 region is CAISLSGGGDTQYF. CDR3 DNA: TGCGCCATCAGCCTCAGCGGGGGGGGAGATACGCAGTATTTT.